This TCR beta chain was identified in a study of T-cell reconstitution after alpha-beta-depleted transplantation in children. General study findings and limits: In some patients, recipient T cells and intrathymic progenitors surviving conditioning explained high day-60 diversity. After transplant, at about two months, alpha-beta T cells were reportedly derived from several hundred expanded graft clones.

TCRbeta library preparation incorporated unique molecular identifiers. TCRdb passed the PCR reads through MiXCR, listing each CDR3 protein once. The sample includes around 670,000 distinct CDR3 sequences, around 14% of them seen just once. The V segment lost 4 bases and the J segment 10 bases; nucleotides outside the gene matches: 25. CDR1 SGHRS and CDR2 YFSETQ come from the germline V gene. The CDR3 is 19 amino acids. Turning to this clonotype: Its target is unknown.

This chain connects TRBV5-1 to TRBJ1-4, with 7 nucleotides matching TRBD1. The TCR sequence derives from a girl aged 2-10 years with congenital amegakaryocytic thrombocytopenia, due to receive a stem cell transplant. This specimen consisted of PBMCs, obtained before TCRalphabeta/CD19-depleted stem cell transplant. CDR3 in amino acids: CASSTLLNRGRSSEGKLFF. CDR3 nucleotide sequence: TGCGCCAGCAGCACCCTCTTGAACAGGGGTCGATCTTCGGAGGGAAAACTGTTTTTT. Drawing the rest from reference TRBV5-1 and TRBJ1-4, the complete variable domain is KAGVTQTPRYLIKTRGQQVTLSCSPISGHRSVSWYQQTPGQGLQFLFEYFSETQRNKGNFPGRFSGRQFSNSRSEMNVSTLELGDSALYLCASSTLLNRGRSSEGKLFFGSGTQLSVL.